This passage covers 23 T cell receptor beta chains from one sample sequenced in a study of T cell responses to AZD1222 COVID-19 vaccine. The method was immunoSEQ multiplex PCR; TCRdb's version includes in-frame clones alone and lacks a portion of them. The table shows about 140,000 clones, with 92% occurring only once. The specimen was peripheral blood, collected on day 0 of AZD1222 vaccination. The source is an adult in good health.

The chain uses TRBV30 and TRBJ1-3, with a weak D call TRBD1 (5 bases). The germline CDR1 and CDR2 sequences are GTSNPN and SVGIG (reference sequence). The length of the CDR3 is 12 residues. V gave up 8 bases and J gave up 0 bases, with 8 bases separating them. The CDR3 loop reads CAGTSSGNTIYF. CDR3 DNA: TGTGCCGGGACCAGCTCTGGAAACACCATATATTTT.

This clone appeared a single time. V is TRBV5-1 and J is TRBJ1-5; D is unclear. The CDR3 length is 14 residues. Per the germline V gene, CDR1 is SGHRS and CDR2 is YFSETQ. Trimming cost V 4 bases and J 0 bases, with 8 bases left between them. The CDR3 reads CASSEGNSNQPQHF. The CDR3 DNA is TGCGCCAGCAGCGAGGGAAATAGCAATCAGCCCCAGCATTTT.

The V gene is TRBV4-2, the J gene TRBJ2-2, with 8 bases aligning to TRBD2. CDR1 is LGHNA and CDR2 is YNFKEQ in the germline V gene. With 4 bases clipped from V and 4 bases from J, the junction kept 11 bases outside the gene matches. This CDR3 spans 17 amino acids. The chain's CDR3 is CASSRLAAGGSTGELFF. CDR3 DNA: TGTGCCAGCAGCCGACTAGCCGCGGGAGGAAGCACCGGGGAGCTGTTTTTT.

This chain uses TRBV4-2 with TRBJ2-2, with 11 bases lining up with TRBD2. This CDR3 has 17 amino acids. The junction had 9 bases not matched to a gene; V was cut back by 0 bases and J by 9 bases. Germline CDR1 and CDR2: LGHNA and YNFKEQ. The CDR3 nucleotides read TGTGCCAGCAGCCAAGATAGAATGGGACTAGCGGTCCGGGAGCTGTTTTTT. It specifies CASSQDRMGLAVRELFF.

This chain links TRBV4-1 with TRBJ1-2; D is uncertain. V was cut by 3 bases and J by 1 base, with 15 bases left in between. This CDR3 spans 16 amino acids. Germline loops: CDR1 MGHRA, CDR2 YSYEKL. The DNA of the CDR3 is TGCGCCAGCAGCCAGGCTACACGCCAGGTTAACTATGGCTACACCTTC. Translation gives CASSQATRQVNYGYTF.

About this clone: The junction does not match germline at one end; this may be a read error. The CDR3 sequence: CASTVNAGGPVF. For the CDR3, the DNA is TGTGCCAGCACGGTAAACGCGGGAGGGCCCGTCTTC. This chain links TRBV12-3 or TRBV12-4 with TRBJ2-7; TRBD2 matches at 9 bases. CDR3 size: 12 residues.

The chain carries TRBV19 and TRBJ2-5, with TRBD2 as a possible D gene (5 bases). The V end lost 7 bases, the J end lost 1 base, and 10 bases lay between the germline ends. Germline-derived CDR1 and CDR2 are LNHDA and SQIVND (reference sequence). The CDR3 consists of 13 residues. CDR3 amino acids: CASNAGSQETQYF. The CDR3 DNA sequence: TGTGCCAGTAACGCGGGCAGCCAAGAGACCCAGTACTTC. The full variable domain, its missing parts supplied by reference TRBV19 and TRBJ2-5, is DGGITQSPKYLFRKEGQNVTLSCEQNLNHDAMYWYRQDPGQGLRLIYYSQIVNDFQKGDIAEGYSVSREKKESFPLTVTSAQKNPTAFYLCASNAGSQETQYFGPGTRLLVL.

The chain employs TRBV14 and TRBJ2-7, with D unresolved. V was pared by 0 bases and J by 10 bases, with 10 bases between. The V gene's germline CDR1 is SGHDN and CDR2 FVKESK. The CDR3 runs to 12 residues. CDR3 in amino acids: CASSQERYRQYF. The CDR3 DNA sequence: TGTGCCAGCAGCCAAGAAAGGTATCGTCAGTACTTC.

V is TRBV7-9 and J is TRBJ2-1; 13 bases fit TRBD2. CDR1 is SEHNR, CDR2 FQNEAQ, per germline (reference sequence). The trim removed 6 bases at V and 6 bases at J, leaving 5 bases unmatched. This CDR3 has 15 residues. The CDR3 here is CASSQGTSGINEQFF. For the CDR3, the DNA is TGTGCCAGCAGTCAAGGGACTAGCGGGATCAATGAGCAGTTCTTC.

The chain joins TRBV7-2 to TRBJ1-1; tentatively, D is TRBD1 (5 bases). Trimming stripped 4 bases from V and 4 bases from J, with 16 bases between. Germline V lookup: CDR1 SGHTA, CDR2 FQGNSA. This CDR3 has 15 amino acids. The CDR3 is CASSYLRALGTEAFF. The CDR3 DNA sequence: TGTGCCAGCAGCTATCTCAGGGCCCTCGGCACTGAAGCTTTCTTT. Full variable domain (missing parts from reference TRBV7-2 and TRBJ1-1): GAGVSQSPSNKVTEKGKDVELRCDPISGHTALYWYRQSLGQGLEFLIYFQGNSAPDKSGLPSDRFSAERTGGSVSTLTIQRTQQEDSAVYLCASSYLRALGTEAFFGQGTRLTVV.

The gene calls are TRBV6-6 and TRBJ2-7, with no clear D. The length of the CDR3 is 13 residues. Trimming removed 4 bases at V and 4 bases at J, with 11 bases between. CDR1 and CDR2 from the germline V gene are MNHNY and SVGAGI (reference sequence). Here the CDR3 reads CASSSSVVYEQYF. In nucleotides, the CDR3 is TGTGCCAGCAGTTCCTCAGTTGTGTACGAGCAGTACTTC.

This clone was observed a single time. The rearrangement links TRBV10-3 to TRBJ2-1, with D possibly matching TRBD2 (7 bases). V was shortened by 7 bases and J by 7 bases, with 17 bases between the two germline ends. This CDR3 contains 14 residues. Looked up from germline, CDR1 is ENHRY and CDR2 is SYGVKD. CDR3 region: CAIKGERDHNEQFF. The CDR3, as DNA: TGTGCCATCAAGGGGGAGCGGGATCATAATGAGCAGTTCTTC.

The V call is TRBV5-1, the J call TRBJ1-2, with D uncertain. CDR1 is SGHRS and CDR2 is YFSETQ in the germline V gene. This CDR3 has 14 residues. The ends were cut back, 4 bases at V and 0 bases at J, with 10 bases in the middle. The CDR3 loop is CASSPGAANYGYTF. The CDR3 coding sequence is TGCGCCAGCAGCCCGGGTGCAGCTAACTATGGCTACACCTTC.

The chain couples TRBV6-5 to TRBJ1-4, with D possibly being TRBD1 (5 bases). Trimming left V 2 bases short and J 4 bases short, with 11 bases between. The CDR3 length is 15 residues. Germline V lookup: CDR1 MNHEY, CDR2 SVGAGI. The CDR3 sequence is CASSYGRAINEKLFF. The DNA of the CDR3 is TGTGCCAGCAGTTACGGCAGGGCTATTAATGAAAAACTGTTTTTT.

V gene TRBV5-1 combines with J gene TRBJ1-2; D perhaps matches TRBD1 (5 bases). Between the trimmed V and J ends, which lost 0 bases and 4 bases, there was a span of 16 bases. Germline lookup yields CDR1 SGHRS and CDR2 YFSETQ. This CDR3 spans 16 amino acids. CDR3 region: CASSLDSGPGSYGYTF. CDR3 coding DNA: TGCGCCAGCAGCTTGGATTCAGGGCCGGGGAGCTATGGCTACACCTTC.

The chain combines TRBV7-9 with TRBJ1-5; TRBD1 is a possible D gene (5 bases). V dropped 6 bases and J dropped 2 bases, with 14 bases sitting between them. From germline, CDR1 is SEHNR and CDR2 FQNEAQ (reference sequence). This CDR3 region has 15 residues. The CDR3 bases are TGTGCCAGCAGTAGCCATGGACACCGCAATCAGCCCCAGCATTTT. Translation: CASSSHGHRNQPQHF.

This chain links TRBV6-2 or TRBV6-3 with TRBJ2-7; 9 nucleotides line up with TRBD2. CDR3 length: 15 amino acids. V trimming: 7 bases; J trimming: 4 bases; junction bases outside the gene matches: 11. Germline-derived CDR1 and CDR2 are MNHEY and SVGEGT. CDR3 DNA: TGTGCCAGCATCCCCCCCGGGACTAGCTCGTACGAGCAGTACTTC. This translates into CASIPPGTSSYEQYF.

This clone was observed once. The chain combines TRBV7-2 with TRBJ1-3; TRBD1 matches 7 bases. The ends lost 5 bases at V and 2 bases at J; junction bases unmatched: 9. Germline loops: CDR1 SGHTA, CDR2 FQGNSA. CDR3 length equals 16 residues. DNA of the CDR3: TGTGCCAGCAGCCCAGAGGGACAGATTCCTGGAAACACCATATATTTT. Residues: CASSPEGQIPGNTIYF.

This chain links TRBV27 with TRBJ2-2, with D perhaps matching TRBD1 (5 bases). With 6 bases removed from V and 6 bases from J, the gap between germline ends came to 8 bases. This CDR3 region has 12 residues. The germline V gene has CDR1 MNHEY and CDR2 SMNVEV (reference sequence). In nucleotides, the CDR3 is TGTGCCAGCAGGCAGGGCCCCGGGGAGCTGTTTTTT. It specifies CASRQGPGELFF.

The chain has TRBV18 and TRBJ2-2; no clear D gene. This CDR3 has 14 residues. Trimming cost V 2 bases and J 6 bases, with 10 bases left between them. CDR1 is KGHSH and CDR2 is LQKENI in the germline V gene. CDR3 nucleotides: TGTGCCAGCTCACCAGAAGGGTGGCCCGGGGAGCTGTTTTTT. Its translation is CASSPEGWPGELFF.

This clone occurred once. The chain uses TRBV3-1 (or the pseudogene TRBV3-2) and TRBJ2-1, with D unresolved. The CDR3 has 18 amino acids. V lost 2 bases to trimming and J lost 5 bases, with 22 bases between them. The germline V gene encodes CDR1 LGHDT and CDR2 YNNKEL (reference sequence). The CDR3 bases are TGTGCCAGCAGCCAACTAAGCCCCCCGAGCCCCGTCGACAATGAGCAGTTCTTC. This encodes CASSQLSPPSPVDNEQFF.

The chain has TRBV6-5 and TRBJ1-1; D unclear. This CDR3 spans 13 amino acids. V was shortened by 7 bases and J by 0 bases, with 9 bases between the two germline ends. The germline CDR1 and CDR2 sequences are MNHEY and SVGAGI. CDR3 in DNA: TGTGCCAGCAACCGTGGCCTGAACACTGAAGCTTTCTTT. It is translated as CASNRGLNTEAFF.

V usage is TRBV27 and J usage is TRBJ2-1; 12 bases match TRBD2. The CDR3 sequence is 15 residues long. The germline CDR1 and CDR2 sequences are MNHEY and SMNVEV (reference sequence). Trimming cost V 4 bases and J 7 bases; bases outside gene matches: 5. The CDR3 sequence is CASSSRLAGVNEQFF. CDR3 sequence (DNA): TGTGCCAGCAGTTCTCGACTAGCGGGAGTGAATGAGCAGTTCTTC.